What follows are 16 T cell receptor beta chains derived from one specimen sequenced in a study of T cell clones after liver transplantation. The data were produced by immunoSEQ multiplex PCR, yet TCRdb's version contains in-frame clones alone and is incomplete. The table includes around 100,000 clones, 84% detected once. Sample: CD4+ T cells from blood, taken approximately 50 months after liver transplant. These receptors were taken from a human patient who received a liver transplant. Some T cells may originate from the graft donor.

V gene TRBV9 combines with J gene TRBJ1-1; a weak D match, TRBD1 (5 bases). CDR1 is SGDLS and CDR2 is YYNGEE in the germline V gene. The CDR3 runs 15 residues. V was shortened by 4 bases and J by 5 bases, with 18 bases between the two germline ends. The CDR3, as DNA: TGTGCCAGCAGCCCGGAGGCAGGGTGGAGGACTGAAGCTTTCTTT. It yields the protein CASSPEAGWRTEAFF.

V and J are TRBV5-1 and TRBJ1-4; D is ambiguous. The CDR3 covers 13 residues. CDR1 is SGHRS and CDR2 is YFSETQ in the germline V gene. Trimming took 2 bases from V and 6 from J, leaving 8 bases between them. Here the CDR3 DNA reads TGCGCCAGCAGCTTTGGTACAGATGAAAAACTGTTTTTT. Translation gives CASSFGTDEKLFF.

The chain recombines TRBV4-3 with TRBJ2-3; D is undetermined. In germline, CDR1 is LGHNA, CDR2 YSLEER. This CDR3 has 13 residues. V was cut by 0 bases and J by 5 bases, with 6 bases left in between. CDR3 region: CASSQEYRDTQYF. The CDR3, as DNA: TGCGCCAGCAGCCAAGAATACAGAGATACGCAGTATTTT.

The chain carries TRBV4-2 and TRBJ1-4; 8 bases fit TRBD1. The germline V gene has CDR1 LGHNA and CDR2 YNFKEQ. The CDR3 runs to 17 residues. V lost 3 bases to trimming and J lost 0 bases; unmatched junction nucleotides: 6. The CDR3 region has the DNA TGTGCCAGCAGCCAGAGACAGGGGCCTGCAACTAATGAAAAACTGTTTTTT. Translation gives CASSQRQGPATNEKLFF.

This clone was counted once. CDR3 sequence: CASSVGTGRSSSGANVLTF. DNA of the CDR3: TGTGCCAGTAGTGTCGGGACAGGGAGGTCGAGCTCTGGGGCCAACGTCCTGACTTTC. The chain has TRBV19 and TRBJ2-6; 9 bases map to TRBD1. CDR3 length: 19 amino acids. With 5 bases clipped from V and 0 bases from J, the junction kept 11 bases outside the gene matches. CDR1 is LNHDA, CDR2 SQIVND, per germline (reference sequence).

This chain connects TRBV18 to TRBJ1-5; D is possibly TRBD1 (5 bases). CDR3 length: 16 amino acids. Trimming stripped 3 bases from V and 4 bases from J, with 16 bases between. Germline CDR1 reads KGHSH; CDR2 reads LQKENI. CDR3 sequence reads: CASSPGKGNRNQPQHF. CDR3 in DNA: TGTGCCAGCTCACCGGGAAAGGGGAATAGAAATCAGCCCCAGCATTTT.

This clone showed up just once. The gene calls are TRBV19 and TRBJ1-5, with a possible D match to TRBD1 (6 bases). V dropped 5 bases and J dropped 1 base, with 9 bases sitting between them. The CDR3 loop spans 14 amino acids. Germline values: CDR1 LNHDA, CDR2 SQIVND (reference sequence). The CDR3 spells CASSEDRSNQPQHF. DNA for the CDR3: TGTGCCAGTAGTGAAGACAGGAGCAATCAGCCCCAGCATTTT.

The chain combines TRBV12-5 with TRBJ2-3; 10 bases map to TRBD2. CDR1 is LGHNT and CDR2 is FRNRAP in the germline V gene. The V gene end was trimmed by 3 bases and the J gene end by 4 bases; junction bases not matched to a gene: 10. The length of the CDR3 is 17 residues. The CDR3 region has the DNA TGTGCTAGTGGTTTATATTCTAGCGGGAGAGGCCCAGATACGCAGTATTTT. Encoded protein: CASGLYSSGRGPDTQYF.

This clone occurred a few times. The V and J genes are TRBV6-1 and TRBJ1-1; D call uncertain. V was shortened by 1 base and J by 4 bases, with 13 bases between the two germline ends. Germline V gene lookup returns CDR1 MNHNS and CDR2 SASEGT. This CDR3 has 15 residues. The CDR3 DNA sequence: TGTGCCAGCAGTGAAGAGGGCGCGGTGGGCACTGAAGCTTTCTTT. This translates into CASSEEGAVGTEAFF.

This clone appeared a single time. The genes are TRBV4-1 and TRBJ2-2; D gene ambiguous. CDR3 length: 17 residues. Germline CDR1 and CDR2: MGHRA and YSYEKL. The V and J ends lost 3 bases and 3 bases respectively, with 17 bases between them. The CDR3 sequence is CASSQVNMGFDTGELFF. CDR3 sequence (DNA): TGCGCCAGCAGCCAGGTTAATATGGGGTTTGACACCGGGGAGCTGTTTTTT.

The chain joins TRBV19 to TRBJ2-7; TRBD1 matches 9 bases. The CDR3 loop spans 16 amino acids. The J segment lost 0 bases and the V segment lost 3 bases, leaving 6 bases of the junction unmatched. Germline assignment: CDR1 LNHDA and CDR2 SQIVND (reference sequence). The CDR3 loop reads CASSIRGTGSSYEQYF. The CDR3 DNA reads TGTGCCAGTAGTATCCGCGGGACAGGGAGCTCCTACGAGCAGTACTTC. Supplemented by reference TRBV19 and TRBJ2-7, the full variable domain reads DGGITQSPKYLFRKEGQNVTLSCEQNLNHDAMYWYRQDPGQGLRLIYYSQIVNDFQKGDIAEGYSVSREKKESFPLTVTSAQKNPTAFYLCASSIRGTGSSYEQYFGPGTRLTVT.

The CDR3 DNA follows: TGTGCCAGCACCAAGAGAGGGAACTATGGCTACACCTTC. It translates to CASTKRGNYGYTF. The chain couples TRBV6-5 to TRBJ1-2, with no clear D. The CDR3 sequence is 13 residues long. Germline CDR1 is MNHEY and CDR2 is SVGAGI. Between the trimmed V and J ends, which lost 7 bases and 2 bases, there was a span of 11 bases.

This chain joins TRBV6-5 and TRBJ2-2; 9 nucleotides agree with TRBD1. The CDR3 extends over 15 amino acids. Germline V gene sequence: CDR1 MNHEY, CDR2 SVGAGI. After removal of 2 bases from V and 6 bases from J, the junction contained 4 bases not matched to a gene. CDR3 bases: TGTGCCAGCAGTTACCACGGGACAGGGTCCGGGGAGCTGTTTTTT. Translated: CASSYHGTGSGELFF.

V gene TRBV30 combines with J gene TRBJ1-2; possibly TRBD1 for D (6 bases). Trimming took 2 bases from V and 8 from J, leaving 9 bases between them. Germline values: CDR1 GTSNPN, CDR2 SVGIG (reference sequence). This CDR3 spans 11 amino acids. The CDR3 coding sequence is TGTGCCTGGAGTAGGGGGAACGGCTACACCTTC. Its protein is CAWSRGNGYTF.

This clone has a single count. One end of the junction is discordant with germline, which a read error may explain. This sequence joins TRBV7-2 and TRBJ2-7, with 12 bases matching TRBD2. The CDR3 spans 14 residues. Germline assignment: CDR1 SGHTA and CDR2 FQGNSA. CDR3 loop: CASSLAGGLREQYF. In DNA, the CDR3 is TGTGCCAGCAGCCTAGCGGGAGGGCTGAGGGAGCAGTACTTC.

V usage is TRBV27 and J usage is TRBJ2-3, with D possibly being TRBD1 or TRBD2 (5 bases each). The germline V gene has CDR1 MNHEY and CDR2 SMNVEV (reference sequence). The ends were cut back, 5 bases at V and 6 bases at J, with 12 bases in the middle. CDR3 length: 13 residues. The CDR3 sequence is CASSTGPLDTQYF. Here the CDR3 DNA reads TGTGCCAGCAGTACGGGACCCTTGGATACGCAGTATTTT.